The 25 T cell receptor beta chains below all came from one sample that was sequenced in a study of T cells in Graves' hyperthyroidism and ophthalmopathy. TCR beta CDR3 sequences were amplified from RNA transcripts. HTBI primers were the set used in a first-round RT-PCR of the TCR CDR3. TCRdb reprocessed the multiplex PCR reads with MiXCR, giving one entry per CDR3 protein. Of roughly 420,000 distinct CDR3 sequences listed, approximately 15% are singletons. Sequenced material: blood. The receptors derive from a woman between 18 and 29 years old with Graves' hyperthyroidism.

The chain combines TRBV6-1 with TRBJ1-1; D perhaps matches TRBD1 (5 bases). Germline V gene sequence: CDR1 MNHNS, CDR2 SASEGT. The CDR3 loop spans 15 amino acids. V was cut by 3 bases and J by 5 bases, with 16 bases left in between. The CDR3 loop reads CASSEASVGGTEAFF. CDR3 DNA: TGTGCCAGCAGTGAGGCCAGCGTGGGGGGAACTGAAGCTTTCTTT.

This clonotype was seen ten or more times. J is TRBJ2-7 and V is TRBV2, with D unclear. Trimming left V 6 bases short and J 3 bases short, with 15 bases between. Germline V gene lookup returns CDR1 SNHLY and CDR2 FYNNEI. The CDR3 loop spans 14 amino acids. CDR3 sequence reads: CASRPQTGYYEQYF. CDR3 in DNA: TGTGCCAGCAGGCCCCAGACTGGCTACTACGAGCAGTACTTC.

There are a few counts of this clonotype. The chain uses TRBV20-1 and TRBJ2-1; TRBD2 matches at 7 bases. The trim removed 0 bases at V and 9 bases at J, leaving 11 bases unmatched. Germline V gives CDR1 DFQATT, CDR2 SNEGSKA (reference sequence). The CDR3 runs to 15 residues. The CDR3 protein is CSARDPPGGVPEQFF. The CDR3 nucleotides are TGCAGTGCTAGAGATCCCCCGGGAGGAGTACCTGAGCAGTTCTTC.

This clonotype was seen at least ten times. The rearrangement uses TRBV11-2 and TRBJ2-5, with D uncertain. Germline assignment: CDR1 SGHAT and CDR2 FQNNGV. This CDR3 has 14 amino acids. The ends were cut back, 5 bases at V and 5 bases at J, with 15 bases in the middle. CDR3 bases: TGTGCCAGCAGCCTCGCCCGGGTAGGGGAGACCCAGTACTTC. Translation gives CASSLARVGETQYF.

This clonotype was detected only a few times. This chain uses TRBV19 with TRBJ1-6; 10 nucleotides agree with TRBD1. CDR1 LNHDA and CDR2 SQIVND come from the germline V gene (reference sequence). This CDR3 has 15 residues. Germline trimming cut 4 bases from V and 7 bases from J; bases unmatched to any gene: 4. The CDR3 protein is CASSTGQGGNSPLHF. In DNA form, the CDR3 reads TGTGCCAGTAGTACCGGACAGGGGGGGAATTCACCCCTCCACTTT.

Many counts were recorded for this clonotype. The chain links TRBV6-2 or TRBV6-3 to TRBJ2-3; D assignment may be TRBD1 or TRBD2 (6 bases each). Looked up from germline, CDR1 is MNHEY and CDR2 is SVGEGT. CDR3 length: 14 amino acids. V dropped 5 bases and J dropped 2 bases, with 11 bases sitting between them. The CDR3 DNA reads as TGTGCCAGCAGTGATCGGGGGCACACAGATACGCAGTATTTT. The encoded protein is CASSDRGHTDTQYF.

This clonotype appeared many times. The gene calls are TRBV20-1 and TRBJ2-3; TRBD2 matches 7 bases. This CDR3 has 14 residues. J lost 2 bases, V lost 3 bases, and 5 bases had no gene match. Germline assignment: CDR1 DFQATT and CDR2 SNEGSKA (reference sequence). The CDR3 region is CSARGGRFTDTQYF. The CDR3 region has the DNA TGCAGTGCTAGGGGAGGGCGCTTCACAGATACGCAGTATTTT.

The chain combines TRBV12-3 or TRBV12-4 with TRBJ2-4, with no clear D. CDR3 size: 16 residues. The V gene lost 6 bases and the J gene lost 0 bases, with 15 bases spanning the gap. The CDR3 reads CASSHRQMLAKNIQYF. Here the CDR3 DNA reads TGTGCCAGCAGCCACCGGCAGATGCTAGCCAAAAACATTCAGTACTTC.

This clonotype has more than one count but fewer than ten. V usage is TRBV4-1 and J usage is TRBJ1-2, with D unclear. Trimming removed 3 bases from V and 6 bases from J, with 11 bases in between. Germline values: CDR1 MGHRA, CDR2 YSYEKL. This CDR3 spans 13 amino acids. The CDR3 loop is CASSQLDSDGYTF. As DNA, the CDR3 is TGCGCCAGCAGCCAGCTCGACTCTGATGGCTACACCTTC.

This clonotype has at least ten counts. The chain recombines TRBV12-3 or TRBV12-4 with TRBJ2-7, with 7 nucleotides matching TRBD1. This CDR3 spans 15 amino acids. Germline trimming cut 3 bases from V and 5 bases from J; bases unmatched to any gene: 10. The CDR3, as DNA: TGTGCCAGCAGTTTGGGGGACAGTCGTTACGACGAGCAGTACTTC. This sequence encodes CASSLGDSRYDEQYF.

This clonotype was counted many times. This chain connects TRBV20-1 to TRBJ2-7, with D uncertain. Germline V CDR1 and CDR2: DFQATT, SNEGSKA (reference sequence). Trimming left V 1 base short and J 6 bases short, with 7 bases between. The CDR3 sequence is 11 residues long. The CDR3 loop reads CSARGRAEQYF. The CDR3 nucleotides read TGCAGTGCTAGAGGTCGGGCCGAGCAGTACTTC.

There are many counts of this clonotype. The chain joins TRBV11-1 to TRBJ1-2; perhaps TRBD1 as D (5 bases). Germline-derived CDR1 and CDR2 are SGHAT and FQDESV (reference sequence). V dropped 1 base and J dropped 4 bases, with 16 bases sitting between them. This CDR3 has 16 residues. The CDR3, as DNA: TGTGCCAGCAGCTTAGGCGGGGGACGGACTTCCTATGGCTACACCTTC. Its protein is CASSLGGGRTSYGYTF.

V and J are TRBV7-9 and TRBJ2-1; 7 nucleotides agree with TRBD1. J was trimmed by 6 bases and V by 7 bases; bases with no gene match: 15. CDR1 SEHNR and CDR2 FQNEAQ come from the germline V gene (reference sequence). This CDR3 spans 16 amino acids. CDR3 nucleotide sequence: TGTGCCAGCATCCTGTACCGGGACAGTGTACCCAATGAGCAGTTCTTC. It specifies CASILYRDSVPNEQFF. Drawing the rest from reference TRBV7-9 and TRBJ2-1, the complete variable domain is DTGVSQNPRHKITKRGQNVTFRCDPISEHNRLYWYRQTLGQGPEFLTYFQNEAQLEKSRLLSDRFSAERPKGSFSTLEIQRTEQGDSAMYLCASILYRDSVPNEQFFGPGTRLTVL.

This clonotype appeared many times. The chain recombines TRBV13 with TRBJ1-2, with 10 bases identical to TRBD1. CDR1 and CDR2 (germline): PRHDT, FYEKMQ (reference sequence). Unmatched junction bases numbered 6, after V lost 0 bases and J lost 5 bases. This CDR3 is built from 16 residues. The CDR3 is CASSLGPGTGDYGYTF. Here the CDR3 DNA reads TGTGCCAGCAGCTTAGGTCCCGGGACAGGGGATTATGGCTACACCTTC.

A few counts support this clonotype. V and J are TRBV20-1 and TRBJ1-1, with a tentative D call TRBD1 (5 bases). CDR1 and CDR2 (germline): DFQATT, SNEGSKA (reference sequence). V was clipped by 4 bases and J by 3 bases, with 18 bases between them. The CDR3 extends over 15 amino acids. CDR3 sequence: CSATDYLVGDTEAFF. The CDR3 coding sequence is TGCAGTGCTACGGACTATTTGGTGGGGGACACTGAAGCTTTCTTT.

V gene TRBV15 combines with J gene TRBJ2-1; no clear D. The CDR3 totals 12 residues. CDR1 and CDR2 (germline): LNHNV, YYDKDF (reference sequence). The V end lost 0 bases, the J end lost 9 bases, and 6 bases lay between the germline ends. The CDR3: CATSRDYGEQFF. The DNA for the CDR3 is TGTGCCACCAGCAGAGATTACGGTGAGCAGTTCTTC.

This clonotype was counted only a few times. CDR3 amino acids: CASSRGQGKAFF. Here the CDR3 DNA reads TGTGCCAGCAGCCGAGGACAGGGAAAAGCTTTCTTT. The rearrangement joins TRBV12-3 or TRBV12-4 to TRBJ1-1; 8 nucleotides line up with TRBD1. The CDR3 is 12 amino acids. With V trimmed by 6 bases and J by 9 bases, 6 bases remained unmatched.

V usage is TRBV7-6 and J usage is TRBJ2-1; TRBD1 agrees at 9 bases. From germline, CDR1 is SGHVS and CDR2 FNYEAQ. Trimming at V came to 3 bases and at J to 6 bases, leaving 6 bases not matched to a gene. This CDR3 spans 15 amino acids. The CDR3 nucleotides are TGTGCCAGCAGCTTGGAGGGACAGGGCCGCAATGAGCAGTTCTTC. This gives the protein CASSLEGQGRNEQFF.

This clonotype was detected once. The genes are TRBV29-1 and TRBJ1-2, with D unclear. There are 13 residues in the CDR3. Trimming left V 3 bases short and J 4 bases short, with 12 bases between. Per the germline V gene, CDR1 is SQVTM and CDR2 is ANQGSEA. The CDR3 DNA reads as TGCAGCGTTGAGTTTGGCAGCTTCTATGGCTACACCTTC. This gives the protein CSVEFGSFYGYTF.

At least ten counts were recorded for this clonotype. The genes are TRBV2 and TRBJ2-2; D assignment may be TRBD1 or TRBD2 (5 bases each). CDR3 size: 16 residues. With 7 bases removed from V and 8 bases from J, the gap between germline ends came to 23 bases. Germline V lookup: CDR1 SNHLY, CDR2 FYNNEI. The chain's CDR3 is CASTEGLAALKGELFF. CDR3 sequence (DNA): TGTGCCAGCACCGAGGGGCTAGCAGCCTTAAAGGGGGAGCTGTTTTTT.

This clonotype has only a few counts. DNA of the CDR3: TGTGCCAGCTCACCTTTCACTAGCGGGACTAAAGAGACCCAGTACTTC. Translating it yields CASSPFTSGTKETQYF. V is TRBV18 and J is TRBJ2-5; TRBD2 agrees at 10 bases. Germline V gene lookup returns CDR1 KGHSH and CDR2 LQKENI. The V segment lost 3 bases and the J segment 3 bases; nucleotides outside the gene matches: 7. CDR3 size: 16 residues.

This clonotype was observed at least ten times. The rearrangement joins TRBV28 to TRBJ1-1; TRBD1 is a possible D gene (5 bases). The germline V gene has CDR1 MDHEN and CDR2 SYDVKM. This CDR3 is 15 amino acids long. V lost 2 bases, J lost 4 bases, and 14 bases lay in between. CDR3 coding DNA: TGTGCCAGCAGTTTAGGGGCCTTGGGGGGCACTGAAGCTTTCTTT. Translation gives CASSLGALGGTEAFF. Filled out from reference TRBV28 and TRBJ1-1, the complete variable domain reads DVKVTQSSRYLVKRTGEKVFLECVQDMDHENMFWYRQDPGLGLRLIYFSYDVKMKEKGDIPEGYSVSREKKERFSLILESASTNQTSMYLCASSLGALGGTEAFFGQGTRLTVV.

This clonotype appeared a few times. The chain joins TRBV6-1 to TRBJ2-7; D may be TRBD1 (6 bases). This CDR3 is 15 amino acids long. Trimming pared 6 bases from V and 1 base from J, leaving 16 bases between. The germline CDR1 and CDR2 sequences are MNHNS and SASEGT. The CDR3 loop reads CASSPYSDRSYEQYF. Written as DNA, the CDR3 is TGTGCCAGCAGCCCATACTCAGACAGGTCCTACGAGCAGTACTTC.

The chain combines TRBV4-1 with TRBJ1-1, with TRBD1 as a possible D gene (5 bases). The CDR3 has 13 amino acids. Trimming stripped 0 bases from V and 7 bases from J, with 9 bases between. From germline, CDR1 is MGHRA and CDR2 YSYEKL. The CDR3 DNA reads as TGCGCCAGCAGCCAAGAACAGGTTAATGAAGCTTTCTTT. Translating it yields CASSQEQVNEAFF.

This clonotype was recorded many times. The V gene is TRBV28, the J gene TRBJ2-1; D is ambiguous. Trimming removed 5 bases from V and 7 bases from J, with 6 bases in between. The CDR3 has 11 amino acids. Germline V gene lookup returns CDR1 MDHEN and CDR2 SYDVKM. CDR3 in amino acids: CASSLENEQFF. CDR3 nucleotide sequence: TGTGCCAGCAGTCTGGAGAATGAGCAGTTCTTC.